This T cell receptor (beta chain) was profiled in a study of brain T cells in children with intractable seizures. The repertoire was sequenced with immunoSEQ multiplex PCR; TCRdb's copy has only in-frame clones and lacks some. Of around 38,000 clones in the sample, 90% were seen once. CDR1 SNHLY and CDR2 FYNNEI come from the germline V gene. This CDR3 region has 15 residues. Losses at the gene ends were 5 bases for V and 13 bases for J; bases not matched to a gene: 12. The chain carries TRBV2 and TRBJ2-5, with 14 nucleotides matching TRBD2. Material: peripheral blood, obtained at surgery. The clonotype was recovered from a girl aged 2-10 years with tuberous sclerosis and intractable seizures. CDR3 protein: CASSLPGTSGGPRYF. CDR3 DNA sequence: TGTGCCAGCAGTCTGCCTGGGACTAGCGGGGGCCCGCGGTACTTC. The complete variable domain, with remaining parts taken from reference TRBV2 and TRBJ2-5, reads EPEVTQTPSHQVTQMGQEVILRCVPISNHLYFYWYRQILGQKVEFLVSFYNNEISEKSEIFDDQFSVERPDGSNFTLKIRSTKLEDSAMYFCASSLPGTSGGPRYFGPGTRLLVL.